The clone carrying this T cell receptor (beta chain) was counted ten times or more. Each CDR3 protein is one row after TCRdb ran MiXCR on the 5' RACE reads. The table lists more than 25,000 distinct CDR3 sequences, over 7.5% of them singletons. The sample comes from a study of chronic HIV infection and antiretroviral therapy. In germline, CDR1 is SQVTM, CDR2 ANQGSEA. The CDR3 contains 16 residues. V lost 3 bases and J lost 1, with 18 bases in between. The sequence was obtained from an adult who had HIV and had not received antiretroviral therapy, or was an uninfected healthy control (not recorded which). Sequenced material: peripheral blood. The genes are TRBV29-1 and TRBJ2-5; D is perhaps TRBD1 or TRBD2 (5 bases each). The CDR3 DNA is TGCAGCGTTGACCCACAGCGAGGGGCCCTCCAAGAGACCCAGTACTTC. This sequence encodes CSVDPQRGALQETQYF.